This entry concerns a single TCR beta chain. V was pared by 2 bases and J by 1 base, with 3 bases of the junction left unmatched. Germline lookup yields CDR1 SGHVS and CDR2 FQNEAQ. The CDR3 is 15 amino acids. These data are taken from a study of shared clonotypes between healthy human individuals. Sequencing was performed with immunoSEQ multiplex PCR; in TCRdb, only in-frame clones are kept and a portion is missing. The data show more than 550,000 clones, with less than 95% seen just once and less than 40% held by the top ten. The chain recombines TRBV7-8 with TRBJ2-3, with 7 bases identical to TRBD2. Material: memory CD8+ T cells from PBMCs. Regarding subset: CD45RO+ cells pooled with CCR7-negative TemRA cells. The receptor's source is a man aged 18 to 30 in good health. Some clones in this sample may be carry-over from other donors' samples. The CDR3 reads CASSLSAGRTDTQYF. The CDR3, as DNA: TGTGCCAGCAGCTTATCAGCGGGACGCACAGATACGCAGTATTTT.